This TCR beta chain was retrieved from a study of T cell responses to AZD1222 COVID-19 vaccine. Study results and caveats: Seropositive AZD1222 recipients at baseline numbered only five or six.

As regards this clone: Its antigen is undetermined.

Trimming cost V 3 bases and J 1 base; bases outside gene matches: 11. The V gene's germline CDR1 is LGHDT and CDR2 YNNKEL (reference sequence). CDR3 length: 17 residues. Data came from immunoSEQ multiplex PCR; TCRdb stores just in-frame clones and leaves some out. The sample lists roughly 190,000 clones, more than 85% seen once, with 3.5% to 5% in the top ten. The rearrangement uses TRBV3-1 (or the pseudogene TRBV3-2) and TRBJ1-2; 7 nucleotides align to TRBD1. Sequencing used peripheral blood, obtained on day 0 of AZD1222 vaccination. This TCR derives from an adult in good health. CDR3 in amino acids: CASSHIFGTADNYGYTF. CDR3 nucleotides: TGTGCCAGCAGCCATATATTCGGGACAGCTGATAACTATGGCTACACCTTC.